This T cell receptor (beta chain) was identified during a study of identical twins. Template switching added a universal primer site; cDNA carried unique molecular identifiers. Each CDR3 protein gets one entry after TCRdb re-called the 5' RACE reads with MiXCR. The sample shows approximately 220,000 distinct CDR3 sequences, 6.5% to 8.5% of them seen only once. This clonotype was detected ten times or more. Its antigen is as yet unknown. Whole-study results and caveats: Insertion counts were lower in abundant cord blood beta clonotypes, a trend that memory repertoires did not show.

These records were also assigned to another study, of yellow fever vaccine responses in identical twins.

The source material was memory (CD45RO+) T cells sorted from blood. The receptor's source is a woman aged 18-30 years in good health.

The CDR3 DNA is TGCAGCGCGACAGGGTTCTCCTACGAGCAGTACTTC. Its protein product is CSATGFSYEQYF. J is TRBJ2-7 and V is TRBV29-1; 7 positions agree with TRBD1. The V and J ends lost 7 bases and 0 bases, in that order; junction bases with no gene match: 3. Germline V gene data show CDR1 as SQVTM and CDR2 as ANQGSEA. The CDR3 contains 12 residues.